The 18 T cell receptor beta chains listed next were all sequenced from one sample in a study of T cell responses to AZD1222 COVID-19 vaccine. The repertoire was sequenced with immunoSEQ multiplex PCR; TCRdb's copy has only in-frame clones and lacks some. Of about 100,000 clones listed, roughly 89% are singletons. The starting material was peripheral blood, obtained on day 0 of AZD1222 vaccination. The receptors here all came from an adult in good health.

This clone was seen only a few times. The rearrangement links TRBV5-1 to TRBJ1-4; D is unclear. Trimming left V 0 bases short and J 8 bases short, with 14 bases between. The CDR3 totals 15 residues. Germline CDR1 reads SGHRS; CDR2 reads YFSETQ. The CDR3 is CASSLATPLREKLFF. CDR3 DNA sequence: TGCGCCAGCAGCTTGGCCACTCCATTGAGAGAAAAACTGTTTTTT.

The chain carries TRBV10-3 and TRBJ1-1; 9 bases line up with TRBD1. The CDR3 has 14 amino acids. J gave up 4 bases and V 4 bases, and 4 bases lay outside the gene matches. Germline V gene data show CDR1 as ENHRY and CDR2 as SYGVKD. CDR3 nucleotide sequence: TGTGCCATCAGTGGCAAGACAGGGGGCACTGAAGCTTTCTTT. Translated, it gives CAISGKTGGTEAFF.

The chain carries TRBV7-3 and TRBJ2-5; the D is unclear. The V end lost 5 bases, the J end lost 2 bases, and 9 bases lay between the germline ends. CDR1 and CDR2 from the germline V gene are SGHTA and FQGTGA. This CDR3 contains 13 residues. CDR3 nucleotide sequence: TGTGCCAGCAGCCCTGGACCACAAGAGACCCAGTACTTC. It translates to CASSPGPQETQYF.

This chain joins TRBV12-3 or TRBV12-4 and TRBJ2-7; unclear D gene. CDR3 size: 13 residues. V was cut by 6 bases and J by 3 bases, with 12 bases left in between. The CDR3 sequence: CASSIPGGYEQYF. In DNA form, the CDR3 reads TGTGCCAGCAGCATACCAGGCGGCTACGAGCAGTACTTC.

The chain uses TRBV6-2 or TRBV6-3 and TRBJ2-7; TRBD1 agrees at 7 bases. This CDR3 has 13 amino acids. From germline, CDR1 is MNHEY and CDR2 SVGEGT. V trimming: 5 bases; J trimming: 3 bases; junction bases outside the gene matches: 4. This chain's CDR3 is CASSHRTGYEQYF. The CDR3 nucleotides are TGTGCCAGCAGTCACAGGACAGGCTACGAGCAGTACTTC.

The rearrangement uses TRBV29-1 and TRBJ1-4; D unresolved. CDR1 and CDR2 (germline): SQVTM, ANQGSEA. V was cut by 5 bases and J by 5 bases, with 12 bases left in between. CDR3 length equals 13 residues. Here the CDR3 DNA reads TGCAGCGTTTCCGGCCAGGAGAATGAAAAACTGTTTTTT. Amino acids: CSVSGQENEKLFF.

V usage is TRBV6-4 and J usage is TRBJ1-2; 9 nucleotides align to TRBD1. Germline CDR1 is MRHNA and CDR2 is SNTAGT. V shed 10 bases, J shed 3 bases, and the junction held 6 bases outside the gene matches. The CDR3 sequence is 13 residues long. CDR3 bases: TGTGCCAACACAGGGGGCCGGGACTATGGCTACACCTTC. It specifies CANTGGRDYGYTF.

The chain has TRBV2 and TRBJ2-3; 8 bases map to TRBD2. Germline CDR1 SNHLY, CDR2 FYNNEI. V lost 7 bases, J lost 0 bases, and 3 bases stayed unmatched. CDR3 size: 14 residues. The CDR3 nucleotides are TGTGCCAGCAACCCTAGCGGGAGCACAGATACGCAGTATTTT. It yields the protein CASNPSGSTDTQYF.

This clone was seen only a few times. DNA for the CDR3: TGTGCCAGCAGTCGAAAACAAGGGACAGCGAGCACTGAAGCTTTCTTT. It encodes CASSRKQGTASTEAFF. This chain joins TRBV7-6 and TRBJ1-1; 7 positions agree with TRBD1. Germline V gene sequence: CDR1 SGHVS, CDR2 FNYEAQ. J lost 4 bases, V lost 6 bases, and 14 bases had no gene match. The CDR3 runs 16 residues.

The gene calls are TRBV6-2 or TRBV6-3 and TRBJ1-2; D possibly corresponds to TRBD1 (5 bases). Germline V gene lookup returns CDR1 MNHEY and CDR2 SVGEGT. The CDR3 totals 15 residues. Trimming shortened V by 0 bases and J by 3 bases, and 11 bases separated the two germline ends. CDR3 in amino acids: CASSYSLQEYYGYTF. The CDR3 bases are TGTGCCAGCAGTTACTCCTTACAGGAATACTATGGCTACACCTTC.

The rearrangement joins TRBV30 to TRBJ1-6; TRBD1 is a possible D gene (5 bases). This CDR3 has 16 amino acids. The ends were cut back, 0 bases at V and 9 bases at J, with 18 bases in the middle. Germline loops: CDR1 GTSNPN, CDR2 SVGIG (reference sequence). The CDR3 is CAWSVQEAGRGSPLHF. For the CDR3, the DNA is TGTGCCTGGAGTGTACAAGAGGCAGGGCGGGGTTCACCCCTCCACTTT.

The CDR3 region is CASSLETASTDTQYF. The CDR3 region has the DNA TGTGCCAGCAGCTTGGAGACGGCTAGCACAGATACGCAGTATTTT. The chain has TRBV11-2 and TRBJ2-3; D unclear. The CDR3 totals 15 residues. Germline lookup yields CDR1 SGHAT and CDR2 FQNNGV. The V and J ends lost 3 bases and 0 bases respectively, with 10 bases between them.

The V call is TRBV27, the J call TRBJ2-1, with D maybe TRBD1 (6 bases). This CDR3 has 12 residues. From germline, CDR1 is MNHEY and CDR2 SMNVEV (reference sequence). The V end was cut by 6 bases, the J end by 7 bases, with 10 bases between. CDR3 bases: TGTGCCAGCAGGACAAGGGGGAATGAGCAGTTCTTC. As protein: CASRTRGNEQFF.

The chain joins TRBV3-1 (or the pseudogene TRBV3-2) to TRBJ2-1; 9 nucleotides match TRBD2. V shed 3 bases, J shed 11 bases, and the junction held 5 bases outside the gene matches. The CDR3 consists of 13 residues. The V gene's germline CDR1 is LGHDT and CDR2 YNNKEL (reference sequence). For the CDR3, the DNA is TGTGCCAGCAGCCAGCGGGAGGGGGGGAAGCAGTTCTTC. It codes for CASSQREGGKQFF.

The chain uses TRBV10-3 and TRBJ1-3; no firm D call. V was pared by 2 bases and J by 2 bases, with 19 bases between. Germline V gene sequence: CDR1 ENHRY, CDR2 SYGVKD. The CDR3 spans 18 residues. This CDR3 is CAISEPLERAKAGNTIYF. The CDR3 nucleotides are TGTGCCATCAGTGAGCCATTAGAAAGGGCCAAGGCTGGAAACACCATATATTTT.

This chain uses TRBV19 with TRBJ1-1; TRBD1 agrees at 9 bases. The junction had 7 bases not matched to a gene; V was cut back by 5 bases and J by 6 bases. The CDR3 loop spans 14 amino acids. Germline V gene data show CDR1 as LNHDA and CDR2 as SQIVND (reference sequence). The CDR3: CASSGTGFYSEAFF. The CDR3 DNA follows: TGTGCCAGTAGTGGGACAGGGTTCTATTCTGAAGCTTTCTTT.

This chain uses TRBV24-1 with TRBJ2-1; no firm D call. Germline CDR1 is KGHDR and CDR2 is SFDVKD. Trimming took off 2 bases at V and 8 bases at J, with 9 bases between the two ends. CDR3 length equals 13 residues. This chain's CDR3 is CATSDSGEHEQFF. CDR3 in DNA: TGTGCCACCAGTGATTCAGGAGAGCATGAGCAGTTCTTC.

In this sample, this clone turned up a few times. Other DNA sequences in this sample translate to the same CDR3. This chain links TRBV6-1 with TRBJ2-7; 8 bases line up with TRBD1. This CDR3 contains 16 residues. J gave up 5 bases and V 1 base, and 10 bases lay outside the gene matches. Germline lookup yields CDR1 MNHNS and CDR2 SASEGT. CDR3 residues: CASSEVLGQGRNEQYF. The CDR3 DNA follows: TGTGCCAGCAGTGAAGTGTTAGGACAGGGTCGCAACGAGCAGTACTTC.